What follows describes a single T cell receptor beta chain. The antigen is undetermined. This CDR3 spans 16 amino acids. CDR1 is LGHNA and CDR2 is YNFKEQ in the germline V gene. These data belong to a study of blood T cells in healthy people across ages. Findings of the study overall: Shifts in expanded clonotypes may have been confounded by donor CMV status, which was unknown. Long-lived donors had more naive CD4+ cells and higher diversity than aged donors.

PCR was performed a second time for roughly 7 to 12 cycles using a sample-barcoded 5' primer and a J-beta primer mix. Each CDR3 protein is one row after TCRdb ran MiXCR on the 5' RACE reads. The table shows some 760,000 distinct CDR3 sequences, with 25% occurring only once. A minimum of 7 million PBMCs was isolated per sample. These data were also reused for a study on T cells of mothers and their children.

The chain has TRBV4-2 and TRBJ2-5; 13 nucleotides align to TRBD2. The J call may be in error: the DNA end matches TRBJ2-1 better. Sample: blood. The receptor's source is a boy younger than 18 in good health. The CDR3 spells CASSQEELAGGRSQFF. CDR3 nucleotide sequence: TGTGCCAGCAGCCAAGAGGAACTAGCGGGGGGGCGGAGTCAGTTCTTC.